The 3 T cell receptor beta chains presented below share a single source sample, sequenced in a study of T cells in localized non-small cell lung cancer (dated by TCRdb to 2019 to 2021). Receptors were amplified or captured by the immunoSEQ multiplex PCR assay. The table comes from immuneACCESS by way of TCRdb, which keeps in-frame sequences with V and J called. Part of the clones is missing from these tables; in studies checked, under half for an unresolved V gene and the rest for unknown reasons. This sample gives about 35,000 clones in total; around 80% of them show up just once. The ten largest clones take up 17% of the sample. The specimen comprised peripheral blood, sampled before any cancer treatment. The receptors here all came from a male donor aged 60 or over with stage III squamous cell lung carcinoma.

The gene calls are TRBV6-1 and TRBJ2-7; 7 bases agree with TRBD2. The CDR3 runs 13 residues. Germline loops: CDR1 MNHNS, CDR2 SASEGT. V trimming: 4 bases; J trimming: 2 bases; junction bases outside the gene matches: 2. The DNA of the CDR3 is TGTGCCAGCAGTGGCGGGAGTCCCTACGAGCAGTACTTC. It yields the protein CASSGGSPYEQYF.

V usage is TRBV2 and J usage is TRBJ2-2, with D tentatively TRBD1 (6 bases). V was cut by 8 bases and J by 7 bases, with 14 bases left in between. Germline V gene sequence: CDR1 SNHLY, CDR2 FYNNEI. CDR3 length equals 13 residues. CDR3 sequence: CASRDTVVGELFF. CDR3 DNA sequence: TGTGCCAGCCGGGACACGGTTGTCGGGGAGCTGTTTTTT.

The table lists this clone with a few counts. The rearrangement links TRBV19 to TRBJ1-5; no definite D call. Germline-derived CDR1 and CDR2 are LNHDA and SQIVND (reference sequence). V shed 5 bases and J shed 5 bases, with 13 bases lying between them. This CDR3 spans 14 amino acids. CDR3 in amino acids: CASSEDGGYQPQHF. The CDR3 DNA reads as TGTGCCAGTAGTGAAGACGGCGGATATCAGCCCCAGCATTTT.